A single sample gave rise to the 5 T cell receptor beta chains below, sequenced in a study of blood T cell repertoires in COVID-19. Some clones are missing from TCRdb's copy, which holds only in-frame ones; the method was immunoSEQ multiplex PCR. The table lists 300,000 to 400,000 clones, roughly 89% of them singletons. The sample was peripheral blood. The receptors were gathered from a woman aged 18-30 years who had recovered from COVID-19.

A single count supports this clone. CDR3 loop: CASSLGGTSGFYNEQFF. Here the CDR3 DNA reads TGTGCCAGTAGTTTGGGGGGGACTAGCGGGTTCTACAATGAGCAGTTCTTC. V and J are TRBV19 and TRBJ2-1; 12 bases are shared with TRBD2. CDR1 and CDR2 (germline): LNHDA, SQIVND (reference sequence). The CDR3 sequence is 17 residues long. The J segment lost 3 bases and the V segment lost 5 bases, leaving 8 bases of the junction unmatched.

The J gene is TRBJ2-7, the V gene TRBV11-2; 13 bases are shared with TRBD2. The CDR3 is 13 residues long. The trim removed 7 bases at V and 12 bases at J, leaving 9 bases unmatched. CDR1 is SGHAT, CDR2 FQNNGV, per germline. CDR3 sequence reads: CASTDLTSGRLYV. CDR3 nucleotide sequence: TGTGCCAGCACCGACTTGACTAGCGGGAGGTTGTACGTC.

This CDR3 is CASSLGAGTFDEQFF. CDR3 DNA sequence: TGTGCCAGCAGCTTAGGGGCGGGAACGTTCGATGAGCAGTTCTTC. The chain joins TRBV7-9 to TRBJ2-1, with TRBD2 as a possible D gene (6 bases). CDR1 and CDR2 (germline): SEHNR, FQNEAQ (reference sequence). The CDR3 runs 15 residues. The V and J ends lost 1 base and 8 bases respectively, with 15 bases between them.

The chain couples TRBV10-2 to TRBJ2-5; 7 bases match TRBD1. The CDR3 consists of 14 residues. The germline V gene encodes CDR1 WSHSY and CDR2 SAAADI. Trimming removed 4 bases from V and 4 bases from J; junction bases left unmatched: 6. CDR3 amino acids: CASSASGGRETQYF. The CDR3 nucleotides are TGCGCCAGCAGTGCATCAGGGGGTCGAGAGACCCAGTACTTC.

The chain couples TRBV3-1 (or the pseudogene TRBV3-2) to TRBJ2-6, with D possibly matching TRBD2 (7 bases). Looked up from germline, CDR1 is LGHDT and CDR2 is YNNKEL (reference sequence). The ends were cut back, 2 bases at V and 4 bases at J, with 18 bases in the middle. There are 18 residues in the CDR3. The CDR3 DNA follows: TGTGCCAGCAGCCAAATGAAGGGTAGGGGGGGCGGGGCCAACGTCCTGACTTTC. This codes for CASSQMKGRGGGANVLTF.